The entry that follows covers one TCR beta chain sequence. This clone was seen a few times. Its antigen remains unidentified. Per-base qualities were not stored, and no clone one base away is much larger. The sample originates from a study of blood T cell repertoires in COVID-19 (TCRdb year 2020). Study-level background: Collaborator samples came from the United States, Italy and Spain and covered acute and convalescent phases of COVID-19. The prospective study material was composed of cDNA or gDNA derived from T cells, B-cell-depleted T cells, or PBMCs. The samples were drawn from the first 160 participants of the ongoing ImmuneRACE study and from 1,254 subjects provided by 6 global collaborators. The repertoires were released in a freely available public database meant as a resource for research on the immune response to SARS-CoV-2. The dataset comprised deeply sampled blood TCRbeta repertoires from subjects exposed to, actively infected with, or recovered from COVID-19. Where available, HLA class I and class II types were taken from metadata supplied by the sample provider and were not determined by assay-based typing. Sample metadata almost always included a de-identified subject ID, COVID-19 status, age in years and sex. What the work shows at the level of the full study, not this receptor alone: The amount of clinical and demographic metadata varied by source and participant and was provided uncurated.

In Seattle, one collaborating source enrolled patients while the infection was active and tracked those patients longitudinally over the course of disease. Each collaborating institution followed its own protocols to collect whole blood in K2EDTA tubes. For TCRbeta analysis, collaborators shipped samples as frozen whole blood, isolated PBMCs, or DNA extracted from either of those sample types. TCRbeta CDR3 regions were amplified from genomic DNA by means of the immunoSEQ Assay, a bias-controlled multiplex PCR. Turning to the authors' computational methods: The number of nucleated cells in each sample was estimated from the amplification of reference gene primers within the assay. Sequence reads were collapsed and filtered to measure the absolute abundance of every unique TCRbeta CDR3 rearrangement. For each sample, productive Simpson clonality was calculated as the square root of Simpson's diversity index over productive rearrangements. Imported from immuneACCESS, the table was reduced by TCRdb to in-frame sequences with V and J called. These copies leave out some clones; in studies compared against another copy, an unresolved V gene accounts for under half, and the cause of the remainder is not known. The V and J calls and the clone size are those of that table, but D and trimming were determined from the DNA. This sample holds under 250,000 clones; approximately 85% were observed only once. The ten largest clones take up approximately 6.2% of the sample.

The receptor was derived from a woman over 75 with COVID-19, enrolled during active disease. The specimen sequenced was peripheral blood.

The nucleotide sequence reads TGCGCCAGCAGCCTCGGACAGTTTACTGGAAACACCATATATTTT. Its translation is CASSLGQFTGNTIYF. The rearranged chain carries TRBV4-1 and TRBJ1-3; TRBD1 is a weak D gene call, 6 bases matching. CDR1 MGHRA and CDR2 YSYEKL were looked up in the germline V gene. V lost 4 bases and J lost 2 bases; the stretch between them is 12 bases long. The cysteine opens and the phenylalanine closes a CDR3 of 15 amino acids. Only CDR3 DNA is held: 45 bases, read in frame from base 1.